This TCR beta chain was captured by sequencing in a study of T-cell reconstitution after alpha-beta-depleted transplantation in children. A note on this clonotype: At one of its ends the junction is not consistent with the germline gene, which may arise from a read error.

Unique molecular identifiers were incorporated during preparation of the TCRbeta library. TCRdb reanalysed the PCR reads using MiXCR and keeps one entry per CDR3 protein. This table has about 370,000 distinct CDR3 sequences, 20% appearing once. Sequencing used PBMCs from the stem cell graft donor, obtained from the stem cell graft. This sequence was found in a human donor who donated a stem cell graft to a child with acute myeloid leukemia.

Here the CDR3 DNA reads TGTGCCAGCAGCTTAGCCGGGACAGGGCTCTACGAGCAGTACTTC. Its protein product is CASSLAGTGLYEQYF. The chain uses TRBV12-3 or TRBV12-4 and TRBJ2-7, with 9 nucleotides matching TRBD1. The CDR3 has 15 amino acids.